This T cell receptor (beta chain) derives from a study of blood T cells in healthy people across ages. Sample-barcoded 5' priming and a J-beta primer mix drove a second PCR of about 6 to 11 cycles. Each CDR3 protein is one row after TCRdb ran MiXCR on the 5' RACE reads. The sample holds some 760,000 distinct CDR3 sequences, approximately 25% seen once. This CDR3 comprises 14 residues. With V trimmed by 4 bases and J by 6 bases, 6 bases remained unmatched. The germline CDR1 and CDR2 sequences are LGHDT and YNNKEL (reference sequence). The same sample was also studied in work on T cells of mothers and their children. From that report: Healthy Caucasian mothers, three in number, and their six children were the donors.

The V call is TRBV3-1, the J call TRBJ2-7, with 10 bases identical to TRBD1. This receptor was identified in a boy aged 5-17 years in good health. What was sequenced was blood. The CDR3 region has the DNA TGTGCCAGCAGCCCCCCGCGGGACAGGGGCGAGCAGTACTTC. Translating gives CASSPPRDRGEQYF.